The 11 T cell receptor beta chains given below trace back to one sample, sequenced in a study of human T cells and chemical hapten exposure. TCRdb re-called the RACE reads through MiXCR, storing one row per CDR3 protein. The repertoire holds around 39,000 distinct CDR3 sequences, with 5.5% to 7.5% as singletons. This sample's time point: patch test 1, 2 weeks after DPC sensitization. Treatment specified: therapeutic diphenylcyclopropenone sensitization with weekly scalp DPC. Total RNA was extracted from unfractionated whole blood. The specimen was whole blood, collected in connection with sensitization to the hapten diphenylcyclopropenone (DPC). The source is a woman aged 25 to 45 with alopecia areata. Some clones in this sample may be carry-over from other donors' samples.

This clonotype was counted between two and nine times. The chain couples TRBV4-3 to TRBJ2-7; a possible D gene is TRBD1 (5 bases). Germline assignment: CDR1 LGHNA and CDR2 YSLEER. The length of the CDR3 is 17 residues. The V end lost 0 bases, the J end lost 1 base, and 16 bases lay between the germline ends. CDR3 DNA: TGCGCCAGCAGCCAAGATGTGGTCAGGGCCCTTTCCTACGAGCAGTACTTC. It yields the protein CASSQDVVRALSYEQYF.

The genes are TRBV7-8 and TRBJ1-1; D possibly corresponds to TRBD1 (6 bases). V was clipped by 4 bases and J by 2 bases, with 23 bases between them. The CDR3 is 18 amino acids. CDR1 SGHVS and CDR2 FQNEAQ come from the germline V gene. CDR3 amino acids: CASSSVWGAGGSNTEAFF. In DNA form, the CDR3 reads TGTGCCAGCAGCTCTGTCTGGGGGGCGGGAGGCTCAAACACTGAAGCTTTCTTT.

V and J are TRBV2 and TRBJ1-5; unclear D gene. The germline CDR1 and CDR2 sequences are SNHLY and FYNNEI. Trimming stripped 9 bases from V and 3 bases from J, with 12 bases between. The CDR3 runs to 13 residues. The CDR3 nucleotides are TGTGCCAGTTCATCCAGGTTCAATCAGCCCCAGCATTTT. This translates into CASSSRFNQPQHF.

The chain joins TRBV28 to TRBJ1-4; 8 nucleotides line up with TRBD1. V trimming: 2 bases; J trimming: 8 bases; junction bases outside the gene matches: 7. Looked up from germline, CDR1 is MDHEN and CDR2 is SYDVKM. This CDR3 is 15 amino acids long. CDR3 sequence (DNA): TGTGCCAGCAGTTTACTCCAGGGGGCGCGGGAAAAACTGTTTTTT. It codes for CASSLLQGAREKLFF. Variable domain in full (rest from reference TRBV28 and TRBJ1-4): DVKVTQSSRYLVKRTGEKVFLECVQDMDHENMFWYRQDPGLGLRLIYFSYDVKMKEKGDIPEGYSVSREKKERFSLILESASTNQTSMYLCASSLLQGAREKLFFGSGTQLSVL.

This clonotype was observed many times. The rearrangement joins TRBV5-1 to TRBJ2-7; either TRBD1 or TRBD2 may fit D (5 bases each). V was clipped by 3 bases and J by 2 bases, with 15 bases between them. CDR3 size: 15 residues. The germline gives CDR1 SGHRS, CDR2 YFSETQ. For the CDR3, the DNA is TGCGCCAGCAGCTCCTTACCGGGGCCCCCCTACGAGCAGTACTTC. As protein: CASSSLPGPPYEQYF. Drawing the rest from reference TRBV5-1 and TRBJ2-7, the complete variable domain is KAGVTQTPRYLIKTRGQQVTLSCSPISGHRSVSWYQQTPGQGLQFLFEYFSETQRNKGNFPGRFSGRQFSNSRSEMNVSTLELGDSALYLCASSSLPGPPYEQYFGPGTRLTVT.

This clonotype was seen many times. This chain connects TRBV20-1 to TRBJ2-2; D possibly uses TRBD1 or TRBD2 (5 bases each). Germline-derived CDR1 and CDR2 are DFQATT and SNEGSKA (reference sequence). Trimming pared 0 bases from V and 4 bases from J, leaving 18 bases between. The CDR3 extends over 17 amino acids. In nucleotides, the CDR3 is TGCAGTGCTAGAGATGGGACCGGGCCTTCGCTCACCGGGGAGCTGTTTTTT. Translating it yields CSARDGTGPSLTGELFF.

There are many counts of this clonotype. The V and J genes are TRBV6-5 and TRBJ1-1; the D is unclear. Germline lookup yields CDR1 MNHEY and CDR2 SVGAGI. The CDR3 consists of 13 residues. Trimming removed 8 bases from V and 1 base from J, with 11 bases in between. DNA for the CDR3: TGTGCCAGCCGCCCGAACTGGAACACTGAAGCTTTCTTT. Residues: CASRPNWNTEAFF.

This clonotype appeared many times. The rearrangement joins TRBV29-1 to TRBJ2-3, with D unclear. CDR3 length equals 14 residues. CDR1 SQVTM and CDR2 ANQGSEA come from the germline V gene. Trimming stripped 7 bases from V and 0 bases from J, with 14 bases between. The CDR3: CSGIFVYSTDTQYF. CDR3 coding DNA: TGCAGCGGCATATTCGTCTATAGCACAGATACGCAGTATTTT.

This clonotype was seen repeatedly, ten times or more. The rearrangement uses TRBV7-3 and TRBJ1-1; D gene ambiguous. V was clipped by 10 bases and J by 3 bases, with 21 bases between them. CDR3 length: 15 amino acids. The germline V gene has CDR1 SGHTA and CDR2 FQGTGA. CDR3 sequence (DNA): TGTGCCAACAATATCCAAATCAGAGGAGACACTGAAGCTTTCTTT. Translated: CANNIQIRGDTEAFF.

This clonotype was counted at least ten times. The gene calls are TRBV30 and TRBJ2-3, with 9 positions matching TRBD2. This CDR3 comprises 17 residues. Losses at the gene ends were 4 bases for V and 2 bases for J; bases not matched to a gene: 13. Germline CDR1 reads GTSNPN; CDR2 reads SVGIG (reference sequence). CDR3 amino acids: CAWTPGGAGGPTDTQYF. For the CDR3, the DNA is TGTGCCTGGACTCCAGGGGGTGCGGGGGGGCCCACAGATACGCAGTATTTT.

This clonotype appeared many times. The CDR3 region is CASSPFRESLGETQYF. The CDR3 DNA follows: TGTGCCAGCAGCCCCTTTCGAGAGTCCCTGGGGGAGACCCAGTACTTC. The chain combines TRBV28 with TRBJ2-5; D ambiguous. CDR3 size: 16 residues. Between the trimmed V and J ends, which lost 6 bases and 5 bases, there was a span of 22 bases. Germline assignment: CDR1 MDHEN and CDR2 SYDVKM.